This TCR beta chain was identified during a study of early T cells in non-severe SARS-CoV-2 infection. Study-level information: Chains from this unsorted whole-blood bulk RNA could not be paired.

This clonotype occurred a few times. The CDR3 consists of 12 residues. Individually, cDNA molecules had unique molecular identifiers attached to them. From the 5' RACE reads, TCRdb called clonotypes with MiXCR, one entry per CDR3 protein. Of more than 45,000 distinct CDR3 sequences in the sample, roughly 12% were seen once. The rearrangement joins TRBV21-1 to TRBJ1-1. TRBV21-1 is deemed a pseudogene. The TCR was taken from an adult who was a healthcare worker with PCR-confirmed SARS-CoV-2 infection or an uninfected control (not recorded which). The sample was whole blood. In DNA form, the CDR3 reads TGTGCCAGCAGCAATCCCTACACTGAAGCTTTCTTT. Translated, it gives CASSNPYTEAFF.